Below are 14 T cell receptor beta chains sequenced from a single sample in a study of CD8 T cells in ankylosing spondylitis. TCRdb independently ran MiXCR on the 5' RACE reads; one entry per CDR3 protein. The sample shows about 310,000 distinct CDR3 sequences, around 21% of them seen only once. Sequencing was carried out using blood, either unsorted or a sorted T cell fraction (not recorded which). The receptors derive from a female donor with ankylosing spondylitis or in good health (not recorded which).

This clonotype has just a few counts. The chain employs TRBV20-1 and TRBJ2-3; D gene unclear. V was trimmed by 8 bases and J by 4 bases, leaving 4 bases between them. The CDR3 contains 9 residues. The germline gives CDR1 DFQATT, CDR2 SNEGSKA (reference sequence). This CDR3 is CSLPDTQYF. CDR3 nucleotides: TGCAGTTTGCCAGATACGCAGTATTTT.

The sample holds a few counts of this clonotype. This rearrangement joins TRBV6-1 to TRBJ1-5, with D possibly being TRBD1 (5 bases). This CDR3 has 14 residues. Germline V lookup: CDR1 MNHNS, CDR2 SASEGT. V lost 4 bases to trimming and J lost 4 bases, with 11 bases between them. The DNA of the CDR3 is TGTGCCAGCAGTGGTGGGGCGCGGAATCAGCCCCAGCATTTT. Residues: CASSGGARNQPQHF.

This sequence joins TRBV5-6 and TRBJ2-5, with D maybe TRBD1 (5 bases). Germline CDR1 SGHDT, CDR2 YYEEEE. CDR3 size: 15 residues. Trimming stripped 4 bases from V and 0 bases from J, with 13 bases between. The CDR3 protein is CASSLVGADQETQYF. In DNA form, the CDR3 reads TGTGCCAGCAGCCTAGTTGGGGCAGACCAAGAGACCCAGTACTTC.

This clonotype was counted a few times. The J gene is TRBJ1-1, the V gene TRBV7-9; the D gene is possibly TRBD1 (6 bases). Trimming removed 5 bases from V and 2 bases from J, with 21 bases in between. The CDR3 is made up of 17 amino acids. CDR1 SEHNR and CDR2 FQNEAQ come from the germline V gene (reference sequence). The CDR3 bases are TGTGCCAGCAGCCTACAACTCACAGGGAGGGCAAACACTGAAGCTTTCTTT. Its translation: CASSLQLTGRANTEAFF.

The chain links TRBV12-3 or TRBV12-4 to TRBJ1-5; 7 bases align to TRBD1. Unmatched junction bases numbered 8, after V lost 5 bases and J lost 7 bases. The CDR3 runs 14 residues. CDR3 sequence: CASSGNRGRQPQHF. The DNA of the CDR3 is TGTGCCAGCAGTGGAAACAGGGGCAGGCAGCCCCAGCATTTT.

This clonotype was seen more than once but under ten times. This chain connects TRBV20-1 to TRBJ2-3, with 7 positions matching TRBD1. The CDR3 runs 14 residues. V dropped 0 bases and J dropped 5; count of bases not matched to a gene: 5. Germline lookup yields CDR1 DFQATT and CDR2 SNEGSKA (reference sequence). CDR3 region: CSARDLQGRDTQYF. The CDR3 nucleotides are TGCAGTGCTAGAGATCTACAGGGGCGAGATACGCAGTATTTT.

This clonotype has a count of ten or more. CDR3: CASRRSGEAFF. In DNA form, the CDR3 reads TGTGCCAGCAGGAGAAGCGGTGAAGCTTTCTTT. V usage is TRBV12-3 or TRBV12-4 and J usage is TRBJ1-1; the D is unclear. The CDR3 is 11 residues long. V was clipped by 6 bases and J by 7 bases, with 9 bases between them.

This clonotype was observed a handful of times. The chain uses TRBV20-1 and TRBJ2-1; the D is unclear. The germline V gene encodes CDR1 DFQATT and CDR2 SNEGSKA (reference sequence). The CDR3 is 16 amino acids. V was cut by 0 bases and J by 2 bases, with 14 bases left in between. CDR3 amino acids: CSARDSRQLPYNEQFF. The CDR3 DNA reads TGCAGTGCTAGAGATTCACGTCAGCTGCCCTACAATGAGCAGTTCTTC.

The CDR3, as DNA: TGTGCCAGCTCACCAAGCCCTTTTATTATACCACTCTATGGCTACACCTTC. Amino acid sequence: CASSPSPFIIPLYGYTF. This chain joins TRBV18 and TRBJ1-2; D is unclear. This CDR3 has 17 residues. Trimming pared 2 bases from V and 4 bases from J, leaving 20 bases between. Germline values: CDR1 KGHSH, CDR2 LQKENI.

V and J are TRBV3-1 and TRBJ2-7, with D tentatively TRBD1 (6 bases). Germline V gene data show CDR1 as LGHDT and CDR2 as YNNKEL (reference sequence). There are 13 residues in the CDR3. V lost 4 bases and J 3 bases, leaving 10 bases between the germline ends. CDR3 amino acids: CASSLDRNYEQYF. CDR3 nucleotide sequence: TGTGCCAGCAGCCTCGACAGGAACTACGAGCAGTACTTC.

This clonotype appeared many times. Here the CDR3 DNA reads TGCAGTGCTCTACCATCGGGAGATACGCAGTATTTT. As protein: CSALPSGDTQYF. The J gene is TRBJ2-3, the V gene TRBV20-1; D not certain. Germline CDR1 and CDR2: DFQATT and SNEGSKA (reference sequence). The CDR3 contains 12 residues. Trimming took 5 bases from V and 5 from J, leaving 11 bases between them.

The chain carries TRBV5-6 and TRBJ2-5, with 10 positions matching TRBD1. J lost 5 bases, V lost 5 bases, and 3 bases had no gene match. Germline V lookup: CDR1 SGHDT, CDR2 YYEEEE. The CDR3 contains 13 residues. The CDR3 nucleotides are TGTGCCAGCAGGGGACAGGGGAGGGAGACCCAGTACTTC. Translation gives CASRGQGRETQYF.

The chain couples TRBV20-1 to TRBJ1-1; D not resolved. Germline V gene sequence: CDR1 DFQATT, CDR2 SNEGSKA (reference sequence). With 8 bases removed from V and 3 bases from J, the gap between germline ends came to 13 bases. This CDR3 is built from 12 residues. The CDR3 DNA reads TGCAGTCCGGCCGGCCCATACACTGAAGCTTTCTTT. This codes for CSPAGPYTEAFF.

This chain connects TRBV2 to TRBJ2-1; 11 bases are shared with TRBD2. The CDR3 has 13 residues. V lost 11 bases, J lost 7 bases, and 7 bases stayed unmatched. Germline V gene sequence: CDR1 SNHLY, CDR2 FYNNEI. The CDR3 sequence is CASTGLADNEQFF. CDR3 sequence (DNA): TGTGCCTCCACGGGACTAGCGGATAATGAGCAGTTCTTC.